Given below is one T cell receptor beta chain in context. This sample is part of a study of blood T cell repertoires in COVID-19. Only in-frame clones appear in the TCRdb table, and some are missing; sequencing was by immunoSEQ multiplex PCR. The sample lists some 270,000 clones, more than 70% occurring once. Germline lookup yields CDR1 MNHEY and CDR2 SMNVEV (reference sequence). There are 16 residues in the CDR3. V lost 5 bases, J lost 3 bases, and 11 bases stayed unmatched. The material sequenced was peripheral blood. The gene calls are TRBV27 and TRBJ2-7; 9 bases map to TRBD1. The sequence was obtained from a woman of 80 years or more with COVID-19, enrolled during active disease. CDR3 in amino acids: CASSRQWTGEYYEQYF. As DNA, the CDR3 is TGTGCCAGCAGTCGGCAGTGGACAGGGGAGTACTACGAGCAGTACTTC.